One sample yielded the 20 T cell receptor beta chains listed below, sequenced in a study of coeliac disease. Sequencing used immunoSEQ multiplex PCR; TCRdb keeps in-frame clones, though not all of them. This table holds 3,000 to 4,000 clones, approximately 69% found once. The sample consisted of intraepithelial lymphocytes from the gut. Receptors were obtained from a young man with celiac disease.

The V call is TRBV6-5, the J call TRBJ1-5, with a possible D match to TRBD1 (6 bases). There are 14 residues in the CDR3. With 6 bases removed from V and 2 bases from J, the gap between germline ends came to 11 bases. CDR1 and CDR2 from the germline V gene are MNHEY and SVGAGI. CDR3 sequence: CASRQGLGNQPQHF. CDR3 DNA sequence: TGTGCCAGCAGACAGGGTCTTGGCAATCAGCCCCAGCATTTT.

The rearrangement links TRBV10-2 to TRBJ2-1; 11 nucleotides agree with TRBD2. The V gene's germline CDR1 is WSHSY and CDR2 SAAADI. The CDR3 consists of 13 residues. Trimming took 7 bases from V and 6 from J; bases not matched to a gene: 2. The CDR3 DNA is TGCGCCAGCACTAGCGGGGGGTTCAATGAGCAGTTCTTC. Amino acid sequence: CASTSGGFNEQFF.

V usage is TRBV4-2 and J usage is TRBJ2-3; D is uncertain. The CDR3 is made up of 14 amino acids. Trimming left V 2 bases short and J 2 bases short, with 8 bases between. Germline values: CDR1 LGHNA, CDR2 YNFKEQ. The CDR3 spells CASSQPVVTDTQYF. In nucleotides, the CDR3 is TGTGCCAGCAGCCAACCGGTGGTCACAGATACGCAGTATTTT.

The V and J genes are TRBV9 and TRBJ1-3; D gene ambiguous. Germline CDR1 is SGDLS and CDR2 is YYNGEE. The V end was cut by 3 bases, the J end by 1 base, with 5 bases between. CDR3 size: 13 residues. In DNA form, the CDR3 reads TGTGCCAGCAGCGAGCCTTCTGGAAACACCATATATTTT. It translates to CASSEPSGNTIYF.

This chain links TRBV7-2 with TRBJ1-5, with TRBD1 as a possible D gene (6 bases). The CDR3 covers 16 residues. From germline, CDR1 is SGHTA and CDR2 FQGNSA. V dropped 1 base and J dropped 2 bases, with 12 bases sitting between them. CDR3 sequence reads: CASSLGQQGGNQPQHF. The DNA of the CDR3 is TGTGCCAGCAGCTTAGGACAACAGGGAGGCAATCAGCCCCAGCATTTT.

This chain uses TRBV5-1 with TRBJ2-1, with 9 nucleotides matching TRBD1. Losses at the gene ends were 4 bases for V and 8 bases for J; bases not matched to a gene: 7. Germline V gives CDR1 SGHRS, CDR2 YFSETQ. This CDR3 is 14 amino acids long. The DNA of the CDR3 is TGCGCCAGCAGCGTACTACAGGGGGCTGATGAGCAGTTCTTC. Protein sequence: CASSVLQGADEQFF.

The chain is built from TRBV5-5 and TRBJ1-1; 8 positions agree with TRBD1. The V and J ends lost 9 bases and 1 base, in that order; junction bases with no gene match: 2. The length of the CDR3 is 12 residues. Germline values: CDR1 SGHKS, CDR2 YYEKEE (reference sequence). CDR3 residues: CATGTGNTEAFF. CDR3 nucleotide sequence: TGTGCCACCGGGACAGGGAACACTGAAGCTTTCTTT.

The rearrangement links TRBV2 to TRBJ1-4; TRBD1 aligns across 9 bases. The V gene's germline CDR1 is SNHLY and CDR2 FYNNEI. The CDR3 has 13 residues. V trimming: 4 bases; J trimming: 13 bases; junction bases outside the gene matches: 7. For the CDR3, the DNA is TGTGCCAGCAGTGTATCCGGGACAGGGTTACTGTTTTTT. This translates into CASSVSGTGLLFF.

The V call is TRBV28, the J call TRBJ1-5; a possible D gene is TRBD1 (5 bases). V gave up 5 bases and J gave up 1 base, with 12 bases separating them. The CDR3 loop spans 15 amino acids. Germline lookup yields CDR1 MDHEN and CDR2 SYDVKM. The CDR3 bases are TGTGCCAGCAGTCTAACCCAGGGCAGCAATCAGCCCCAGCATTTT. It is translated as CASSLTQGSNQPQHF.

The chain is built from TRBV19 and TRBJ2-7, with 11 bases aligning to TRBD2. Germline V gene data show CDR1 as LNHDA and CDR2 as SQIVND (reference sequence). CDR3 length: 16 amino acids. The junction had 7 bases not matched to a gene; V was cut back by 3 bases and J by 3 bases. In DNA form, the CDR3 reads TGTGCCAGTAGTATTAAAGGGACTAGCGGAGTCTACGAGCAGTACTTC. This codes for CASSIKGTSGVYEQYF.

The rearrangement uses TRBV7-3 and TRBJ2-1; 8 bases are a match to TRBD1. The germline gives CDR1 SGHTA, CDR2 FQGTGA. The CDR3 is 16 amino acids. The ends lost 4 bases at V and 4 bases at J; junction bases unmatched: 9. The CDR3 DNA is TGTGCCAGCAGCTCCCGTCCGGGACAGGCGTACAATGAGCAGTTCTTC. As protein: CASSSRPGQAYNEQFF.

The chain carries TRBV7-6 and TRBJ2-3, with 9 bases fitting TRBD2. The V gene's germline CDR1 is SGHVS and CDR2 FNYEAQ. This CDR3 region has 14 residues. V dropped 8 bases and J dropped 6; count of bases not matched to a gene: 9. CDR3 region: CASGLAGRGDTQYF. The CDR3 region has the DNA TGTGCCAGCGGCCTAGCGGGGCGGGGGGATACGCAGTATTTT.

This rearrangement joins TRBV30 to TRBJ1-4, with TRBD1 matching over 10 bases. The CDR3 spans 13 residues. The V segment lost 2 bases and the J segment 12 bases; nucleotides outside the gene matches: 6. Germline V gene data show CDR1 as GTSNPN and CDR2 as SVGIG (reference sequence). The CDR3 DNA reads TGTGCCTGGAGTCGACAGGGGGCTCAGGAACTGTTTTTT. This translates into CAWSRQGAQELFF. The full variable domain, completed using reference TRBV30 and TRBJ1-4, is SQTIHQWPATLVQPVGSPLSLECTVEGTSNPNLYWYRQAAGRGLQLLFYSVGIGQISSEVPQNLSASRPQDRQFILSSKKLLLSDSGFYLCAWSRQGAQELFFGSGTQLSVL.

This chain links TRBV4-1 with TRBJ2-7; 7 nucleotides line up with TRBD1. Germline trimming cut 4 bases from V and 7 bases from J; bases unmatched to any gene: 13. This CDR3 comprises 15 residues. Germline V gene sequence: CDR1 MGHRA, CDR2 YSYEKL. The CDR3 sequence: CASSPEPGQKAEQYF. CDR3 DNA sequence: TGCGCCAGCAGCCCAGAACCGGGACAGAAGGCGGAGCAGTACTTC.

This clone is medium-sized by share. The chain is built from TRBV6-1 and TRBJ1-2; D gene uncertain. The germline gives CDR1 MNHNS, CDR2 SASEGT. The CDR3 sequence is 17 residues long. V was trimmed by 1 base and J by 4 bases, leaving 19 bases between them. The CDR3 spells CASSEGPGLTWAYGYTF. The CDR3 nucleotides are TGTGCCAGCAGTGAAGGCCCCGGCCTCACGTGGGCCTATGGCTACACCTTC.

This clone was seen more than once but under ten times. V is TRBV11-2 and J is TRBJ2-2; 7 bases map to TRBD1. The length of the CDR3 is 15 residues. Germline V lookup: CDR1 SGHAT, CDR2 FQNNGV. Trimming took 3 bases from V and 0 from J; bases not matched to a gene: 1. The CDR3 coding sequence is TGTGCCAGCAGCTTGGGGACAGCGAACACCGGGGAGCTGTTTTTT. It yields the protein CASSLGTANTGELFF.

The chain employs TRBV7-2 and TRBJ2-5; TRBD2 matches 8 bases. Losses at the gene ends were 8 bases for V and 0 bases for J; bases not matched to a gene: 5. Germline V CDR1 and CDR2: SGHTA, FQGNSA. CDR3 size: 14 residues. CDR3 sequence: CASGIAGHQETQYF. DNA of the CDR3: TGTGCCAGCGGCATAGCGGGGCACCAAGAGACCCAGTACTTC.

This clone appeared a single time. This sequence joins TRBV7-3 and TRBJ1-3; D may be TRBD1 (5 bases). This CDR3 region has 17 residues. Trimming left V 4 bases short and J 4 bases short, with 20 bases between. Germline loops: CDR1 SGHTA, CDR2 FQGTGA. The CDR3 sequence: CASSSPVGAGYGNTIYF. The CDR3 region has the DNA TGTGCCAGCAGCTCGCCGGTGGGTGCAGGGTACGGAAACACCATATATTTT.

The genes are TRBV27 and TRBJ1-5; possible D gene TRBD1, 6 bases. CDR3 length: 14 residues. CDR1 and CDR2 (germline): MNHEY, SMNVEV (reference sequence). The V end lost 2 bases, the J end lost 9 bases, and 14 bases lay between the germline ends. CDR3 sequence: CASSLMGASSPQHF. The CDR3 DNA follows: TGTGCCAGCAGTTTAATGGGGGCCTCATCGCCCCAGCATTTT.

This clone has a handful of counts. CDR3 sequence reads: CASSQDNNQPQHF. The CDR3 DNA is TGTGCCAGCAGCCAAGATAACAATCAGCCCCAGCATTTT. V and J are TRBV4-2 and TRBJ1-5; no clear D gene. Trimming took off 0 bases at V and 3 bases at J, with 3 bases between the two ends. The germline gives CDR1 LGHNA, CDR2 YNFKEQ. This CDR3 is built from 13 residues.